The source of this T cell receptor beta chain is a study of identical twins. General study findings and limits: Excess sharing by twins proved weaker in beta out-of-frame sequences. Zero-insertion findings could be partly confounded by invariant cells (MAIT and iNKT cells).

TCRdb re-called the 5' RACE reads through MiXCR, storing one row per CDR3 protein. The data show about 530,000 distinct CDR3 sequences, with more than 20% seen just once and around 0.47% held by the top ten. Trimming took 3 bases from V and 2 from J; bases not matched to a gene: 5. In germline, CDR1 is SQVTM, CDR2 ANQGSEA. This CDR3 has 15 residues. This clonotype has only a few counts. Its matching antigen is unknown. The sample also formed part of further work on yellow fever vaccine responses in identical twins.

This clonotype was obtained from a woman younger than 30 in good health. Sequenced: CD4+ T cells sorted from blood. The chain links TRBV29-1 to TRBJ2-1, with 9 bases lining up with TRBD2. As DNA, the CDR3 is TGCAGCGTTGATCTAGCGGGACGCCCCTACAATGAGCAGTTCTTC. Protein: CSVDLAGRPYNEQFF.